The rows below give T cell receptor beta chains drawn from one sample of a study of vaccination and CD4 T cells after COVID-19. No antigens are known for them. TCRdb itself ran the PCR reads through MiXCR, one entry per CDR3 protein. The sample yields some 14,000 distinct CDR3 sequences, 65% to 75% seen once. What was sequenced was CD4+ T cells from blood, cultured in vitro. The receptor source for this set is a human donor who had recovered from COVID-19. The CDR3 runs from the conserved cysteine through the conserved F or W. The order of the fields is D gene, J gene, clone size, V gene, CDR3 protein, CDR3 DNA. The D gene is left open where the match is weak. Not every row has a clone size; where given, it reads once, few, many or a size class.

>TRBD1|TRBJ1-6|.|TRBV5-4
CASSSQGKVSPLHF
TGTGCCAGCAGCTCACAGGGGAAGGTTTCACCCCTCCACTTT
>.|TRBJ2-2|few|TRBV7-6
CASSHKTGELFF
TGTGCCAGCAGCCACAAGACAGGGGAGCTGTTTTTT
>.|TRBJ2-1|.|TRBV27
CASSSPGAGDEQFF
TGTGCCAGCAGTTCTCCGGGGGCCGGAGATGAGCAGTTCTTC
>.|TRBJ2-2|.|TRBV7-2
CASSRETNTGELFF
TGTGCCAGCAGCAGGGAAACCAACACCGGGGAGCTGTTTTTT
>.|TRBJ1-5|.|TRBV5-5
CASSLLGGPQPQHF
TGTGCCAGCAGCTTGCTCGGGGGCCCTCAGCCCCAGCATTTT
>.|TRBJ1-1|.|TRBV7-3
CASSLTRDINTEAFF
TGTGCCAGCAGCTTAACACGGGACATTAACACTGAAGCTTTCTTT
>.|TRBJ2-7|.|TRBV7-8
CASSLWTYEQYF
TGTGCCAGCAGCTTATGGACCTACGAGCAGTACTTC
>.|TRBJ2-2|.|TRBV20-1
CSAKGAGGSTGELFF
TGCAGTGCTAAGGGGGCGGGGGGCAGCACCGGGGAGCTGTTTTTT
>.|TRBJ1-2|.|TRBV27
CASNADGSNYGYTF
TGTGCCAGCAATGCGGACGGCTCTAACTATGGCTACACCTTC
>.|TRBJ1-3|.|TRBV18
CASSHRTDGSIYF
TGTGCCAGCTCACACCGGACCGATGGCTCCATATATTTT
>.|TRBJ1-5|once|TRBV7-6
CASSLGLGRNQPQHF
TGTGCCAGCAGCTTAGGACTAGGGCGCAATCAGCCCCAGCATTTT
>.|TRBJ1-5|.|TRBV7-2
CASSHSGASNQPQHF
TGTGCCAGCAGCCACTCAGGAGCAAGCAATCAGCCCCAGCATTTT
>TRBD2|TRBJ2-7|.|TRBV27
CASRSTSGPSYEQYF
TGTGCCAGCAGATCTACTAGCGGGCCCTCCTACGAGCAGTACTTC
>.|TRBJ1-2|few|TRBV27
CASRTTPSGARGGYTF
TGTGCCAGCAGGACGACCCCCTCGGGGGCGCGGGGTGGCTACACCTTC
>.|TRBJ1-1|.|TRBV7-7
CASSEGPPMNTEAFF
TGTGCCAGCAGCGAAGGACCCCCTATGAACACTGAAGCTTTCTTT
>TRBD1|TRBJ1-6|.|TRBV27
CASSLTTGGNNSPLHF
TGTGCCAGCAGTTTAACGACAGGGGGGAATAATTCACCCCTCCACTTT
>TRBD1|TRBJ1-2|few|TRBV6-1
CASRTGGGHYGYTF
TGTGCCAGCAGAACAGGGGGCGGTCACTATGGCTACACCTTC
>TRBD1|TRBJ2-5|few|TRBV24-1
CATSDFRQGARETQYF
TGTGCCACCAGTGATTTCCGACAGGGGGCACGGGAGACCCAGTACTTC
>.|TRBJ1-3|.|TRBV15
CATSIPGDYGNTIYF
TGTGCCACCAGCATCCCCGGGGACTACGGAAACACCATATATTTT